The T cell receptor (beta chain) described here comes from a study of chemoradiotherapy in HPV16-positive cancers. This clone came up a few times. The target antigen is unknown. Repeated repertoire sampling spanned the course of chemoradiotherapy. Study-wide results and caveats: The functional HPV-specific definition rests on just a couple of HPV16-positive patients. Non-HPV-specific T cells did not expand in tumors during treatment, whereas candidate HPV-specific clones and E7-related motifs did.

The V gene's germline CDR1 is MNHNS and CDR2 SASEGT. V dropped 11 bases and J dropped 3 bases, with 13 bases sitting between them. The CDR3 loop spans 13 amino acids. Method: immunoSEQ multiplex PCR; TCRdb's copy keeps in-frame clones and lacks some. The sample holds 30,000 to 45,000 clones; roughly 75% are singletons and the top ten take approximately 4.2%. The chain is built from TRBV6-1 and TRBJ2-2, with TRBD2 as a possible D gene (5 bases). The sequences come from blood, collected from a patient who underwent chemoradiotherapy. This receptor was obtained from a human donor with HPV-associated anogenital cancer. For the CDR3, the DNA is TGTGCCGGACGGGGTCCCTACACCGGGGAGCTGTTTTTT. Protein sequence: CAGRGPYTGELFF.